This TCR beta chain is drawn from a study of radiotherapy plus CTLA-4 blockade in lung cancer. Study-level findings and limits: An expansion of tumor-derived TCR clones occurred in blood after radiotherapy plus ipilimumab. Strongest reported response predictors: early blood clone changes and post-radiation interferon-beta.

The data were produced by immunoSEQ multiplex PCR, yet TCRdb's version contains in-frame clones alone and is incomplete. The repertoire holds tens of thousands of clones, with 75% to 80% as singletons. The length of the CDR3 is 15 residues. In germline, CDR1 is MNHNS, CDR2 SASEGT. V was pared by 5 bases and J by 1 base, with 14 bases between. Focal radiation plus CTLA-4 blockade with ipilimumab was given to patients with chemo-refractory metastatic non-small-cell lung cancer. Details on this clone: Its target is not known.

The V gene is TRBV6-1, the J gene TRBJ1-1; possible D gene TRBD1, 5 bases. The starting material was peripheral blood, obtained from a patient treated with radiotherapy plus ipilimumab. This receptor was taken from a human donor with non-small cell lung cancer whose response to radiotherapy plus ipilimumab could not be evaluated. The CDR3 sequence is CASSINAGGNTEAFF. Written as DNA, the CDR3 is TGTGCCAGCAGTATCAACGCGGGGGGGAACACTGAAGCTTTCTTT.